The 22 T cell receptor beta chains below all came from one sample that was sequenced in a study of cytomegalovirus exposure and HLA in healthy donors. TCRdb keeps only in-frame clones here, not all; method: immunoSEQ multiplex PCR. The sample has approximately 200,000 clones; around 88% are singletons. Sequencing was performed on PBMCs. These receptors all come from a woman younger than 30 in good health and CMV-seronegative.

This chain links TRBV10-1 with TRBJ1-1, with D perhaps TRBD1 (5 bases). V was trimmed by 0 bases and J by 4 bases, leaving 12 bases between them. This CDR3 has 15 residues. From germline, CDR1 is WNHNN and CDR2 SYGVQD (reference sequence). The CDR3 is CASSESGFRGTEAFF. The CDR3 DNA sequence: TGCGCCAGCAGTGAGTCGGGTTTTAGGGGCACTGAAGCTTTCTTT.

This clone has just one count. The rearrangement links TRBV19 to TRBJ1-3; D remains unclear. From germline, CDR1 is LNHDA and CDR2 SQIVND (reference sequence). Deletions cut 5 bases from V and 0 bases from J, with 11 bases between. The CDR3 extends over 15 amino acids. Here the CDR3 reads CASSRVGSSGNTIYF. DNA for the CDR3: TGTGCCAGTAGTCGTGTCGGGAGCTCTGGAAACACCATATATTTT. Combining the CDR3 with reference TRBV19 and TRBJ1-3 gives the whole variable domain DGGITQSPKYLFRKEGQNVTLSCEQNLNHDAMYWYRQDPGQGLRLIYYSQIVNDFQKGDIAEGYSVSREKKESFPLTVTSAQKNPTAFYLCASSRVGSSGNTIYFGEGSWLTVV.

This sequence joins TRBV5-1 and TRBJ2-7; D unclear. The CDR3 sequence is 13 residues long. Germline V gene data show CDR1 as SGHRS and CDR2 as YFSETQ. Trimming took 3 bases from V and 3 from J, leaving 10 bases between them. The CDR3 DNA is TGCGCCAGCAGCTCCTGGCCAATCTACGAGCAGTACTTC. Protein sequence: CASSSWPIYEQYF.

CDR3 sequence reads: CASSRNPTGLLEQYF. The CDR3, as DNA: TGTGCCAGCAGCCGAAACCCGACAGGGCTGCTCGAGCAGTACTTC. The genes are TRBV5-5 and TRBJ2-7; 7 positions match TRBD1. CDR1 SGHKS and CDR2 YYEKEE come from the germline V gene (reference sequence). V gave up 4 bases and J gave up 6 bases; unmatched junction bases: 13. This CDR3 region has 15 residues.

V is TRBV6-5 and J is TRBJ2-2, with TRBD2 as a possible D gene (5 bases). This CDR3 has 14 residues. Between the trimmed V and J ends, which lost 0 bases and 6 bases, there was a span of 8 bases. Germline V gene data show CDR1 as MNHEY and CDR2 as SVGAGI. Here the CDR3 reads CASSYSLAPGELFF. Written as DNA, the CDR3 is TGTGCCAGCAGTTACTCGCTAGCTCCCGGGGAGCTGTTTTTT.

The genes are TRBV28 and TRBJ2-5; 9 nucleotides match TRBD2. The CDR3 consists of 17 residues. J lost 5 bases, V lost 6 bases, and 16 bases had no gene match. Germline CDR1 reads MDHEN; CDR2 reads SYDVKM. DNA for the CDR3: TGTGCCAGCAGGGACGGACTAGCGAGTCGGTCGTCGGAGACCCAGTACTTC. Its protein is CASRDGLASRSSETQYF.

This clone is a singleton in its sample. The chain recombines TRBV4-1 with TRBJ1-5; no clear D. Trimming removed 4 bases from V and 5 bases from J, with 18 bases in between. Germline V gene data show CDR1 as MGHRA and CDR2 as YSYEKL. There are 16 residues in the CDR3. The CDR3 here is CASSPGGEGVHQPQHF. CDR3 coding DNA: TGCGCCAGCAGCCCAGGTGGGGAGGGCGTACATCAGCCCCAGCATTTT.

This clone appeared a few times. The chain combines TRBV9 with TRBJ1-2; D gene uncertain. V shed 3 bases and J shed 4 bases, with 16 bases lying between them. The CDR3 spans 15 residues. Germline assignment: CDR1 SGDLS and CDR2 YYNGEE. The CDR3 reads CASSAAGYGSYGYTF. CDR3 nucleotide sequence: TGTGCCAGCAGCGCAGCGGGCTACGGGAGCTATGGCTACACCTTC.

Here the CDR3 reads CASTSGTGTNEQFF. The CDR3 DNA follows: TGTGCCAGTACTTCCGGGACAGGGACTAATGAGCAGTTCTTC. The chain uses TRBV19 and TRBJ2-1, with TRBD1 matching 9 bases. This CDR3 has 14 residues. Per germline, CDR1 LNHDA and CDR2 SQIVND (reference sequence). V shed 7 bases and J 7 bases; nucleotides not matched to a gene: 8.

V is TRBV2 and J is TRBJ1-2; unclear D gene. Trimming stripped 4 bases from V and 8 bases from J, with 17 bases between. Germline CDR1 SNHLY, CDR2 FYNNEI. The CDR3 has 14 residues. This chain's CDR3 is CASSVEGDGGGYTF. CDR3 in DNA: TGTGCCAGCAGTGTTGAGGGCGATGGAGGGGGCTACACCTTC.

The CDR3 is CASSFRDSNEQFF. As DNA, the CDR3 is TGTGCCAGCAGCTTTAGGGACTCGAATGAGCAGTTCTTC. The chain recombines TRBV11-1 with TRBJ2-1; a weak D match, TRBD2 (6 bases). V was cut by 3 bases and J by 7 bases, with 10 bases left in between. The germline CDR1 and CDR2 sequences are SGHAT and FQDESV (reference sequence). This CDR3 region has 13 residues.

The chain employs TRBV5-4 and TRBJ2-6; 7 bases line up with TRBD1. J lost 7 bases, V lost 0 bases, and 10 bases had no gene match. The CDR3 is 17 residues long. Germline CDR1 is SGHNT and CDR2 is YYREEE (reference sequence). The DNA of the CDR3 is TGTGCCAGCAGCTTGGGACAGGGATCCCCAAGCGCCAACGTCCTGACTTTC. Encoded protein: CASSLGQGSPSANVLTF.

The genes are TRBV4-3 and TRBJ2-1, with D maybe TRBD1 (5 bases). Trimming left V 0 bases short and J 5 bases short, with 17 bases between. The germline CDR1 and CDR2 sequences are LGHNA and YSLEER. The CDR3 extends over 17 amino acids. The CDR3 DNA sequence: TGCGCCAGCAGCCAAGAAGTTTCGGGCACAGGCCACAATGAGCAGTTCTTC. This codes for CASSQEVSGTGHNEQFF.

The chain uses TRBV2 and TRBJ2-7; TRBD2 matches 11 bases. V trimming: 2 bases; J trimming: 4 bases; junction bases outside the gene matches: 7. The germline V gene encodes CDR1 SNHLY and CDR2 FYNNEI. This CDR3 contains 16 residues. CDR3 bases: TGTGCCAGCAGTGAACGGACTAGCGGGCTCAATTACGAGCAGTACTTC. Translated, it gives CASSERTSGLNYEQYF.

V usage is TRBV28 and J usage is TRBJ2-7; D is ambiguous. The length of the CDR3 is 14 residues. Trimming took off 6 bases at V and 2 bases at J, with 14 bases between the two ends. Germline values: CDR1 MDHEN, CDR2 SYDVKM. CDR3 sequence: CASSLGEGAYEQYF. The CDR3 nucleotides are TGTGCCAGCAGCTTAGGTGAAGGAGCCTACGAGCAGTACTTC.

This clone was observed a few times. In DNA, the CDR3 is TGCGCCAGCAGCTTTACAGGGCGCGACGAGCAGTACTTC. Translation: CASSFTGRDEQYF. J is TRBJ2-7 and V is TRBV5-1; possibly TRBD1 for D (6 bases). The CDR3 runs 13 residues. CDR1 is SGHRS, CDR2 YFSETQ, per germline. Trimming removed 2 bases from V and 5 bases from J, with 11 bases in between.

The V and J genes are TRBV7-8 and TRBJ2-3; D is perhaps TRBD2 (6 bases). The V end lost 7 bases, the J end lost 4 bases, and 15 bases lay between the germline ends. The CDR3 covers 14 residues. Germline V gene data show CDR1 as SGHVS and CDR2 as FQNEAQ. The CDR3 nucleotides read TGTGCCAGCATACGGACGCGGGGTGCAGATACGCAGTATTTT. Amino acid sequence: CASIRTRGADTQYF.

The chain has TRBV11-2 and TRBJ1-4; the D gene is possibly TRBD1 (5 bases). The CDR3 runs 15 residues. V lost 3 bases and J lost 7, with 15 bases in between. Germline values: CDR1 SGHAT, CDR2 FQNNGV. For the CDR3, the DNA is TGTGCCAGCAGCTTTAGGGTCGGGGGGAGTGAAAAACTGTTTTTT. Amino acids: CASSFRVGGSEKLFF.

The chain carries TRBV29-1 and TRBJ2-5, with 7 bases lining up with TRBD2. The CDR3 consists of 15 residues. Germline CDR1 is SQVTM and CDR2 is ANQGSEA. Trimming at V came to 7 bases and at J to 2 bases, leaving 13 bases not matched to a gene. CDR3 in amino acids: CSADTGTTYQETQYF. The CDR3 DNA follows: TGCAGCGCCGACACCGGGACTACCTATCAAGAGACCCAGTACTTC.

In nucleotides, the CDR3 is TGTGCCATCAGGCGGACAGAAAATCAGCCCCAGCATTTT. Its translation is CAIRRTENQPQHF. The chain joins TRBV10-3 to TRBJ1-5, with a possible D match to TRBD1 (6 bases). The CDR3 spans 13 residues. Deletions cut 6 bases from V and 4 bases from J, with 10 bases between. Germline-derived CDR1 and CDR2 are ENHRY and SYGVKD.

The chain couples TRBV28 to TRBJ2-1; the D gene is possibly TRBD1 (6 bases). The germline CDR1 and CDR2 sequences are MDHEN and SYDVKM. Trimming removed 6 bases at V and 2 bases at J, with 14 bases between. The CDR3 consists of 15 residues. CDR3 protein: CASRTYRVAYNEQFF. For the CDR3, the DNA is TGTGCCAGCAGGACCTACAGGGTAGCCTACAATGAGCAGTTCTTC.

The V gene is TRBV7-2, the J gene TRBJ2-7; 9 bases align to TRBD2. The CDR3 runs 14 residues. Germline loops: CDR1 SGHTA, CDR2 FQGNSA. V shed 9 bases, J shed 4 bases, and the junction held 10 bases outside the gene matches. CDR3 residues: CASSKTSGSYEQYF. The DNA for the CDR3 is TGTGCCAGTTCGAAGACTAGCGGTTCTTACGAGCAGTACTTC. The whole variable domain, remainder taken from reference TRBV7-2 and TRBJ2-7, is GAGVSQSPSNKVTEKGKDVELRCDPISGHTALYWYRQSLGQGLEFLIYFQGNSAPDKSGLPSDRFSAERTGGSVSTLTIQRTQQEDSAVYLCASSKTSGSYEQYFGPGTRLTVT.